This is a list of T cell receptor beta chains from one sample in a study of cytomegalovirus exposure and HLA in healthy donors. Profiling relied on immunoSEQ multiplex PCR, and the TCRdb table lists in-frame clones only, not all of them. The data show some 180,000 clones, 70% to 85% seen once. Material: PBMCs. These receptors were taken from a girl aged 2 to 9 in good health and CMV-seropositive. CDR3s include the opening cysteine and the closing phenylalanine or tryptophan. Each record gives: CDR3 DNA, CDR3 protein, V gene, J gene, clone size, D gene. D genes are given only for firm matches. Clone size is shown for a subset of rows, as once, few, many or a class of expanded clone.

TGTGCCAGCAGCCAAGGGCGGGGGTCCAAAAACATTCAGTACTTC	CASSQGRGSKNIQYF	TRBV4-2	TRBJ2-4	.	TRBD2
TGTGCCAGCAGCCAACAGTCACTAGCGGGCGAGTTCTTC	CASSQQSLAGEFF	TRBV14	TRBJ2-1	.	TRBD2
TGTGCCAGCAGTTATCAGTCGAACACTGAAGCTTTCTTT	CASSYQSNTEAFF	TRBV6-5	TRBJ1-1	few	.
TGTGCCAGCAGTTACTCCCGCAGGGATGGCTACACCTTC	CASSYSRRDGYTF	TRBV6-6	TRBJ1-2	.	.
TGTGCCAGCAGCTTAGTGCAGGGGACCGGGGAGCTGTTTTTT	CASSLVQGTGELFF	TRBV11-3	TRBJ2-2	.	.
TGTGCCAGCAGCCTAACCAGGGACAGGGGTCCCCACACCTTC	CASSLTRDRGPHTF	TRBV27	TRBJ1-2	.	TRBD1
TGTGCCAGCAGCCGAGGACAGGACCCCTATGGCTACACCTTC	CASSRGQDPYGYTF	TRBV6-6	TRBJ1-2	.	TRBD1
TGTGCCAGCAGTCTAAGGCTTCTAGCGGGAGTGTACACCGGGGAGCTGTTTTTT	CASSLRLLAGVYTGELFF	TRBV28	TRBJ2-2	.	TRBD2
TGTGCCAGTAGAGGTCGGGTTTCGGATACGCAGTATTTT	CASRGRVSDTQYF	TRBV19	TRBJ2-3	.	.
TGTGCCTGGAAGTTACGAAGAGACTCTGGAAACACCATATATTTT	CAWKLRRDSGNTIYF	TRBV30	TRBJ1-3	once	.
TGTGCCAGCAGCCCCCCCTGGCGGGGCCCCACCTACGAGCAGTACTTC	CASSPPWRGPTYEQYF	TRBV5-5	TRBJ2-7	.	.